One sample yielded the 21 T cell receptor beta chains listed below, sequenced in a study of cytomegalovirus exposure and HLA in healthy donors. The study ran its PCR with 60 Vbeta and 13 Jbeta primers. Some clones are missing from TCRdb's copy, which holds only in-frame ones; the method was immunoSEQ multiplex PCR. The table has around 140,000 clones, just under 90% seen once; the top ten hold around 5.5%. What was sequenced was PBMCs. Every receptor here comes from a woman aged 25 to 39 in good health and CMV-seronegative.

This clone has just one count. This chain joins TRBV4-1 and TRBJ2-5, with D possibly matching TRBD2 (6 bases). The V end was cut by 1 base, the J end by 10 bases, with 13 bases between. This CDR3 has 13 residues. In germline, CDR1 is MGHRA, CDR2 YSYEKL. CDR3 in amino acids: CASSQGILEGQYF. The CDR3 region has the DNA TGCGCCAGCAGCCAAGGGATCTTGGAGGGCCAGTACTTC.

The DNA of the CDR3 is TGTGCCAGCTCACCGGGGGACAGAGAAGAGACCCAGTACTTC. It specifies CASSPGDREETQYF. The J gene is TRBJ2-5, the V gene TRBV18; 7 bases fit TRBD1. Looked up from germline, CDR1 is KGHSH and CDR2 is LQKENI. V dropped 3 bases and J dropped 3; count of bases not matched to a gene: 4. The CDR3 sequence is 14 residues long.

V usage is TRBV7-8 and J usage is TRBJ1-5; 8 bases agree with TRBD1. V shed 5 bases and J 3 bases; nucleotides not matched to a gene: 9. The CDR3 spans 16 residues. The germline CDR1 and CDR2 sequences are SGHVS and FQNEAQ. This chain's CDR3 is CASSDRQGRNNQPQHF. The DNA of the CDR3 is TGTGCCAGCAGCGACAGACAGGGGAGGAACAATCAGCCCCAGCATTTT.

Comment on this clone: Other nucleotide sequences from this sample produce the same CDR3. J is TRBJ2-3 and V is TRBV28; D gene ambiguous. There are 11 residues in the CDR3. Germline CDR1 MDHEN, CDR2 SYDVKM. Trimming removed 3 bases from V and 5 bases from J, with 3 bases in between. CDR3 nucleotide sequence: TGTGCCAGCAGTTTGCGAGATACGCAGTATTTT. Translated: CASSLRDTQYF.

The sample holds one count of this clone. The J gene is TRBJ1-6, the V gene TRBV7-2; possibly TRBD1 for D (6 bases). V lost 1 base, J lost 7 bases, and 17 bases lay in between. Germline V gives CDR1 SGHTA, CDR2 FQGNSA. The CDR3 consists of 17 residues. For the CDR3, the DNA is TGTGCCAGCAGCTTAGGGTTGGTCAGGGGTGGAAATTCACCCCTCCACTTT. This translates into CASSLGLVRGGNSPLHF.

The chain employs TRBV29-1 and TRBJ2-5; 7 nucleotides agree with TRBD1. After removal of 1 base from V and 5 bases from J, the junction contained 7 bases not matched to a gene. The CDR3 sequence is 14 residues long. Germline CDR1 is SQVTM and CDR2 is ANQGSEA. The CDR3, as DNA: TGCAGCGTTGAAGTAGGCAGGGGGATGGAGACCCAGTACTTC. This sequence encodes CSVEVGRGMETQYF.

The genes are TRBV9 and TRBJ1-2; D not resolved. Per germline, CDR1 SGDLS and CDR2 YYNGEE. Trimming shortened V by 4 bases and J by 1 base, and 8 bases separated the two germline ends. The length of the CDR3 is 13 residues. CDR3 sequence: CASSFDINYGYTF. The CDR3 DNA follows: TGTGCCAGCAGCTTTGACATTAACTATGGCTACACCTTC.

This clone was recorded a few times. The chain uses TRBV7-9 and TRBJ2-1; perhaps TRBD2 as D (5 bases). Trimming took 4 bases from V and 9 from J, leaving 13 bases between them. Germline CDR1 SEHNR, CDR2 FQNEAQ (reference sequence). This CDR3 spans 13 amino acids. The CDR3 bases are TGTGCCAGCAGCTACGATGGACTTGGTGAGCAGTTCTTC. This sequence encodes CASSYDGLGEQFF.

The chain joins TRBV27 to TRBJ2-2, with D uncertain. Per germline, CDR1 MNHEY and CDR2 SMNVEV (reference sequence). Trimming pared 3 bases from V and 0 bases from J, leaving 11 bases between. CDR3 length: 16 residues. For the CDR3, the DNA is TGTGCCAGCAGTTTCTTCTTTGCGTCGAACACCGGGGAGCTGTTTTTT. Its protein product is CASSFFFASNTGELFF.

This clone came up once. The chain uses TRBV5-1 and TRBJ2-5; the D gene is possibly TRBD2 (5 bases). Germline lookup yields CDR1 SGHRS and CDR2 YFSETQ. V dropped 6 bases and J dropped 1 base, with 19 bases sitting between them. This CDR3 region has 16 residues. For the CDR3, the DNA is TGCGCCAGCACCACCGGACGGGAAGGGCTCCAAGAGACCCAGTACTTC. Translation: CASTTGREGLQETQYF.

V is TRBV28 and J is TRBJ2-1; 10 positions agree with TRBD1. V shed 3 bases, J shed 5 bases, and the junction held 10 bases outside the gene matches. The CDR3 sequence is 17 residues long. Germline CDR1 reads MDHEN; CDR2 reads SYDVKM. This CDR3 is CASSFLQGTGVHNEQFF. The CDR3 DNA sequence: TGTGCCAGCAGTTTCCTCCAGGGGACAGGGGTCCACAATGAGCAGTTCTTC.

This chain uses TRBV19 with TRBJ2-1, with TRBD1 identical over 7 bases. Germline assignment: CDR1 LNHDA and CDR2 SQIVND (reference sequence). The CDR3 is 14 residues long. The junction had 6 bases not matched to a gene; V was cut back by 5 bases and J by 5 bases. This CDR3 reads CASSRLGTDNEQFF. CDR3 sequence (DNA): TGTGCCAGTAGTCGCTTGGGGACAGACAATGAGCAGTTCTTC.

The rearrangement uses TRBV7-6 and TRBJ2-7, with D possibly matching TRBD2 (5 bases). Germline-derived CDR1 and CDR2 are SGHVS and FNYEAQ. V lost 4 bases, J lost 5 bases, and 15 bases lay in between. The CDR3 loop spans 14 amino acids. The CDR3 loop is CASSSAGLVDEQYF. The CDR3 DNA reads TGTGCCAGCAGCTCTGCCGGACTTGTCGACGAGCAGTACTTC. Looking up the rest from reference TRBV7-6 and TRBJ2-7 gives the full variable domain: GAGVSQSPRYKVTKRGQDVALRCDPISGHVSLYWYRQALGQGPEFLTYFNYEAQQDKSGLPNDRFSAERPEGSISTLTIQRTEQRDSAMYRCASSSAGLVDEQYFGPGTRLTVT.

The chain links TRBV19 to TRBJ2-1; D uncertain. The CDR3 extends over 13 amino acids. V dropped 3 bases and J dropped 4 bases, with 7 bases sitting between them. Germline V gives CDR1 LNHDA, CDR2 SQIVND (reference sequence). The CDR3 sequence is CASSMTNYNEQFF. In DNA form, the CDR3 reads TGTGCCAGTAGTATGACAAATTACAATGAGCAGTTCTTC. The full variable domain, its missing parts supplied by reference TRBV19 and TRBJ2-1, is DGGITQSPKYLFRKEGQNVTLSCEQNLNHDAMYWYRQDPGQGLRLIYYSQIVNDFQKGDIAEGYSVSREKKESFPLTVTSAQKNPTAFYLCASSMTNYNEQFFGPGTRLTVL.

This chain links TRBV27 with TRBJ2-3; D unclear. Germline V gene data show CDR1 as MNHEY and CDR2 as SMNVEV (reference sequence). This CDR3 has 13 amino acids. The V gene lost 6 bases and the J gene lost 5 bases, with 12 bases spanning the gap. The CDR3 loop is CASRTDLRDTQYF. In nucleotides, the CDR3 is TGTGCCAGCAGGACCGACTTGCGAGATACGCAGTATTTT.

The chain employs TRBV5-1 and TRBJ2-5, with TRBD2 identical over 7 bases. The trim removed 7 bases at V and 5 bases at J, leaving 5 bases unmatched. Germline V gene data show CDR1 as SGHRS and CDR2 as YFSETQ. This CDR3 is built from 12 residues. DNA of the CDR3: TGCGCCAGCCGAGGGGAGGGCGAGACCCAGTACTTC. Protein sequence: CASRGEGETQYF.

The chain uses TRBV28 and TRBJ1-2, with TRBD1 as a possible D gene (6 bases). V lost 5 bases and J 6 bases, leaving 13 bases between the germline ends. Germline CDR1 MDHEN, CDR2 SYDVKM. The CDR3 is 13 amino acids. The CDR3 region has the DNA TGTGCCAGCAGTCGGAACAGGGTTAATGGCTACACCTTC. Its translation: CASSRNRVNGYTF.

Only a few counts were recorded for this clone. Other DNA sequences in this sample translate to the same CDR3. The genes are TRBV28 and TRBJ1-1; TRBD1 might be the D (5 bases). CDR3 size: 13 residues. Germline V CDR1 and CDR2: MDHEN, SYDVKM. V was trimmed by 4 bases and J by 1 base, leaving 7 bases between them. CDR3 sequence reads: CASSSGQNTEAFF. The CDR3 DNA is TGTGCCAGCAGTTCTGGACAGAACACTGAAGCTTTCTTT.

The rearrangement joins TRBV27 to TRBJ2-5; 16 bases line up with TRBD2. CDR3 length: 20 amino acids. V trimming: 6 bases; J trimming: 2 bases; junction bases outside the gene matches: 15. Germline V CDR1 and CDR2: MNHEY, SMNVEV (reference sequence). The CDR3 DNA reads as TGTGCCAGCAGCTTCACCCCCCCGGGACTAGCGGGAGGGAGACAAGAGACCCAGTACTTC. This codes for CASSFTPPGLAGGRQETQYF.

CDR3 sequence reads: CASGGKGWVRANVLTF. In DNA, the CDR3 is TGTGCCAGCGGCGGGAAGGGGTGGGTGAGGGCCAACGTCCTGACTTTC. This chain links TRBV2 with TRBJ2-6; D possibly corresponds to TRBD2 (6 bases). The germline V and J ends were trimmed by 8 bases and 5 bases, with 19 bases remaining between them. The CDR3 extends over 16 amino acids. CDR1 SNHLY and CDR2 FYNNEI come from the germline V gene.

The rearrangement links TRBV19 to TRBJ1-5; D might be TRBD1 (6 bases). CDR1 and CDR2 (germline): LNHDA, SQIVND (reference sequence). V lost 4 bases and J 1 base, leaving 8 bases between the germline ends. The CDR3 consists of 14 residues. CDR3 residues: CASSRGRSNQPQHF. The CDR3 DNA follows: TGTGCCAGTAGTAGGGGGCGCAGCAATCAGCCCCAGCATTTT.